The clone carrying this TCR beta chain was detected many times. Its antigen remains unknown. This sample was included in a study of T cells in Graves' hyperthyroidism and ophthalmopathy. This CDR3 has 13 residues. V gave up 1 base and J gave up 6 bases, with 10 bases separating them. Germline CDR1 and CDR2: SGHTA and FQGNSA. TCR beta CDR3 region amplification was performed from RNA transcripts. HTBI primers were used for first-round RT-PCR of the TCR CDR3. TCRdb reprocessed the multiplex PCR reads with MiXCR, giving one entry per CDR3 protein. The data contain a few hundred thousand distinct CDR3 sequences, 15% to 19% of them singletons. Study-wide results and caveats: The model's output predicted ophthalmopathy at a median of 6.5 months prior to onset. Among thyroid clonotypes expanded above 0.001, most also appeared in blood. A 13 V-J model separated ophthalmopathy from stable hyperthyroidism.

This chain links TRBV7-2 with TRBJ2-7; no clear D gene. The origin of this receptor is a woman aged 18-30 years with Graves' hyperthyroidism. Sequenced sample: blood. The CDR3 nucleotides read TGTGCCAGCAGCTTAGGTAGTTCCACCGAGCAGTACTTC. Translating it yields CASSLGSSTEQYF.